This TCR beta chain was identified during a study of T cells in Graves' hyperthyroidism and ophthalmopathy (dated by TCRdb to the late 2010s). Study-level background: Peripheral blood samples were taken at the time of initial diagnosis, prior to any treatment. A discovery cohort of roughly 100 patients, approximately 45 with Graves' ophthalmopathy and about 58 with stable Graves' hyperthyroidism, was used to find distinguishing TCR V-J signatures. Whether ophthalmopathy could be predicted prospectively was tested in an independent validation cohort made up of fewer than 20 hyperthyroidism patients plus 17 patients who later progressed to ophthalmopathy. The approximately 90 discovery patients were divided at random into training and test sets in a 7:3 ratio. The study also compared thyroid tissue and blood T-cell repertoires from a handful of Graves' hyperthyroidism patients. Following sampling, methimazole starting at 30 mg daily was given to hyperthyroidism patients, and high-dose intravenous methylprednisolone was given to ophthalmopathy patients. TCR Vbeta CDR3 sequencing of roughly 140 peripheral blood samples (around 45 ophthalmopathy, 75 hyperthyroidism and roughly 17 progressor patients) is reported in the paper. What the research found in general, with its limitations: Sample size was not statistically predetermined, and blinding of investigators to group allocation was not performed. In validation, the model predicted progression to ophthalmopathy with 55% to 71% sensitivity and roughly 72% specificity, a median of 6.5 months before onset. A model built on a 13 V-J signature distinguished ophthalmopathy from stable hyperthyroidism, reaching about 88% sensitivity and around 82% specificity in cross-validation and 80%/75% in testing. Most expanded thyroid clonotypes (frequency above 0.001) were also detected in blood, a finding suggesting that blood repertoires may reflect thyroid immune responses.

This clonotype showed up many times. Its antigen remains unidentified. Base qualities are not provided; no much larger clone lies one nucleotide away. Amplification of TCR beta CDR3 regions was carried out from RNA transcripts. A first-round RT-PCR of the TCR CDR3 used the HTBI primer set with the Qiagen OneStep RT-PCR kit. The libraries were constructed in a second round of multiplex PCR and then size-selected and purified. The libraries were sequenced on an Illumina HiSeq2000 using paired-end 100 bp reads. Per the original workflow: SOAPnuke was used to process the raw data, with reads discarded if the reads contained adapters or uncalled bases, had a mean Phred below 15, or lacked an exact constant-primer or identifier match. COPE v1.2.5 was used to merge the high-quality paired reads, and each unique nucleotide sequence was defined as a clonotype. MiTCR v1.1 was used to align the clonotypes against IMGT TRBV, TRBD and TRBJ reference segments. The analysis was restricted to V-J combinations with a frequency above 0.0001, which together covered approximately 99% of the repertoires. The TCS score was defined as the ratio of F50 (clonal expansion) to E x V (chaos), calculated using BLOSUM62-based TCRdist between CDR3 peptides within each V-J. Welch's t-statistics and random forest reduced 500 to 650 V-J features to about 12, which were used in a naive Bayes classifier (R e1071). TCRdb's own reprocessing of the public reads used fastp at Q25 and MiXCR and kept productive beta chains. Identical CDR3 protein sequences are pooled into one entry, listed with their most common genes and DNA. These V and J calls originate from TCRdb's pipeline instead of the authors' own analysis. The sample table holds about 420,000 distinct CDR3 sequences, of which 15% to 19% were seen once. The ten largest clones capture 12% to 15% of the sample.

From cysteine to phenylalanine, the CDR3 is 15 amino acids long. The entry retains the CDR3 DNA only, 45 bases that are in frame from base 1. V has 3 bases trimmed and J has 2 bases trimmed; junction bases matching no gene number 3. Stable Graves' hyperthyroidism was defined as the absence of progression to ophthalmopathy over 18 months of follow-up. Hyperthyroidism patients were newly diagnosed, had a disease duration of under 2 months, and were aged 18 to 65 years. Any patient with an uncontrolled infection, another autoimmune disease, pregnancy or lactation was excluded. Clinical symptoms, serum thyroxine and TRAb, thyroid ultrasound, and orbital computed tomography formed the basis for the diagnoses. PBMCs were isolated from about 10 ml of fresh peripheral blood by Ficoll-Paque density gradient centrifugation. Total RNA was extracted using Trizol reagent, and RNA quality was assessed on an Agilent 2100 Bioanalyzer.

The TCR comes from a woman aged 18 to 35 with Graves' hyperthyroidism. Input material: blood. The chain is made from TRBV12-3 or TRBV12-4 and TRBJ2-3; TRBD2 lines up with 9 middle nucleotides. The DNA reads as follows: TGTGCCAGCAGTTTCCCTAGCGGGATCACAGATACGCAGTATTTT. It translates as CASSFPSGITDTQYF.